The present entry profiles one T cell receptor beta chain with its context. V dropped 2 bases and J dropped 3 bases, with 8 bases sitting between them. Per the germline V gene, CDR1 is MNHEY and CDR2 is SVGAGI. The CDR3 runs to 13 residues. Assay used: immunoSEQ multiplex PCR; TCRdb lists only in-frame clones, some missing. Of under 110,000 clones detected, around 96% appear once; the ten largest clones hold roughly 0.19%. This record comes from a study of technical replicates of blood from four donors. The origin of this receptor is a human donor in good health. The sequenced sample was T cells isolated from PBMCs. The rearrangement joins TRBV6-5 to TRBJ2-7; D is undetermined. The CDR3 is CASSYDWNYEQYF. CDR3 nucleotides: TGTGCCAGCAGTTACGACTGGAACTACGAGCAGTACTTC.